What follows are 18 T cell receptor beta chains derived from one specimen sequenced in a study of blood T cell repertoires in COVID-19 (dated by TCRdb to about 2020). The method behind the library was the immunoSEQ multiplex PCR assay. Held by TCRdb, this immuneACCESS table contains in-frame sequences only and omits some clones. Under half of the omission traces to an unresolved V gene where checked; the cause of the rest is unknown. The sample table lists under 250,000 clones, approximately 87% of them with a count of one. 2.6% of the sample rests with the top ten. Sample: peripheral blood. These receptors originate from a woman between 70 and 85 years old with active or convalescent COVID-19.

The V and J genes are TRBV2 and TRBJ2-1; TRBD2 matches at 7 bases. With 5 bases clipped from V and 7 bases from J, the junction kept 8 bases outside the gene matches. The CDR3 totals 14 residues. The germline V gene has CDR1 SNHLY and CDR2 FYNNEI. The CDR3 loop is CASSLGWGGNEQFF. Written as DNA, the CDR3 is TGTGCCAGCAGTCTCGGATGGGGGGGTAATGAGCAGTTCTTC. Full variable domain (remainder filled in from reference TRBV2 and TRBJ2-1): EPEVTQTPSHQVTQMGQEVILRCVPISNHLYFYWYRQILGQKVEFLVSFYNNEISEKSEIFDDQFSVERPDGSNFTLKIRSTKLEDSAMYFCASSLGWGGNEQFFGPGTRLTVL.

With regard to this clone: The sample has other DNA sequences that encode this CDR3 too. The rearrangement uses TRBV12-3 or TRBV12-4 and TRBJ1-2, with D possibly TRBD1 on 5 matching bases. The CDR3 consists of 12 residues. Trimming left V 3 bases short and J 8 bases short, with 10 bases between. The CDR3 DNA reads TGTGCCAGCAGTTTGGGGGGACGAGGCTACACCTTC. Translation gives CASSLGGRGYTF.

This clone turned up a few times. The chain joins TRBV12-3 or TRBV12-4 to TRBJ1-2; D possibly corresponds to TRBD1 (6 bases). The CDR3 covers 13 residues. Trimming stripped 6 bases from V and 8 bases from J, with 16 bases between. CDR3 sequence: CASSQTGPKGYTF. The CDR3 DNA is TGTGCCAGCAGCCAGACAGGTCCGAAAGGCTACACCTTC.

The rearrangement uses TRBV6-2 or TRBV6-3 and TRBJ1-4, with 8 bases fitting TRBD1. Germline V gene lookup returns CDR1 MNHEY and CDR2 SVGEGT. The CDR3 runs to 16 residues. J was trimmed by 5 bases and V by 5 bases; bases with no gene match: 10. The CDR3 reads CASSPDREPANEKLFF. Written as DNA, the CDR3 is TGTGCCAGCAGTCCGGACAGGGAGCCGGCGAATGAAAAACTGTTTTTT.

This chain connects TRBV9 to TRBJ2-3; D not certain. This CDR3 is built from 13 residues. V lost 3 bases and J lost 7, with 12 bases in between. Germline loops: CDR1 SGDLS, CDR2 YYNGEE. Written as DNA, the CDR3 is TGTGCCAGCAGCGCCCCTTTTCCCCATACGCAGTATTTT. Protein sequence: CASSAPFPHTQYF.

This clone came up many times. A read error may account for a junction end that differs from germline. CDR3 sequence: CCAGGLDTEAFF. Here the CDR3 DNA reads TGTTGTGCCGGGGGTTTAGACACTGAAGCTTTCTTT. This chain joins TRBV29-1 and TRBJ1-1; D is possibly TRBD1 (5 bases). Germline lookup yields CDR1 SQVTM and CDR2 ANQGSEA. This CDR3 contains 12 residues.

The chain combines TRBV12-3 or TRBV12-4 with TRBJ1-1, with TRBD1 as a possible D gene (6 bases). V was cut by 2 bases and J by 3 bases, with 7 bases left in between. The CDR3 is 13 residues long. CDR3 loop: CASSLNRDTEAFF. The CDR3 nucleotides are TGTGCCAGCAGTTTAAACAGGGACACTGAAGCTTTCTTT.

The chain combines TRBV7-9 with TRBJ2-6; possible D gene TRBD1, 5 bases. V lost 8 bases and J 2 bases, leaving 10 bases between the germline ends. Germline CDR1 reads SEHNR; CDR2 reads FQNEAQ (reference sequence). The CDR3 is made up of 14 amino acids. The CDR3 spells CASGAGTGANVLTF. CDR3 sequence (DNA): TGTGCCAGCGGGGCAGGGACTGGGGCCAACGTCCTGACTTTC.

The rearrangement joins TRBV3-1 (or the pseudogene TRBV3-2) to TRBJ1-2, with TRBD1 identical over 8 bases. Germline lookup yields CDR1 LGHDT and CDR2 YNNKEL (reference sequence). Germline trimming cut 0 bases from V and 5 bases from J; bases unmatched to any gene: 11. The CDR3 sequence is 17 residues long. This chain's CDR3 is CASSQDPSGGARYGYTF. CDR3 sequence (DNA): TGTGCCAGCAGCCAAGATCCCTCAGGGGGCGCAAGGTATGGCTACACCTTC.

This sequence joins TRBV5-1 and TRBJ2-2; TRBD1 aligns across 10 bases. After removal of 4 bases from V and 5 bases from J, the junction contained 5 bases not matched to a gene. The CDR3 contains 15 residues. Germline loops: CDR1 SGHRS, CDR2 YFSETQ. CDR3 coding DNA: TGCGCCAGCAGCACGGGACAGGGGAATACCGGGGAGCTGTTTTTT. It translates to CASSTGQGNTGELFF.

The gene calls are TRBV27 and TRBJ1-4; D call uncertain. With 3 bases removed from V and 2 bases from J, the gap between germline ends came to 10 bases. From germline, CDR1 is MNHEY and CDR2 SMNVEV (reference sequence). The CDR3 extends over 15 amino acids. The CDR3 is CASSFQAATNEKLFF. The CDR3 bases are TGTGCCAGCAGTTTCCAGGCTGCGACTAATGAAAAACTGTTTTTT.

V and J are TRBV5-1 and TRBJ1-2; TRBD1 agrees at 10 bases. Trimming removed 5 bases from V and 4 bases from J; junction bases left unmatched: 5. Germline CDR1 reads SGHRS; CDR2 reads YFSETQ. The CDR3 extends over 14 amino acids. CDR3 in amino acids: CASRNGTGAYGYTF. CDR3 in DNA: TGCGCCAGCAGGAACGGGACAGGGGCCTATGGCTACACCTTC.

This rearrangement joins TRBV29-1 to TRBJ1-5; no firm D call. The CDR3 has 15 residues. V was pared by 4 bases and J by 4 bases, with 17 bases between. Germline V gives CDR1 SQVTM, CDR2 ANQGSEA. The CDR3 bases are TGCAGCGTTGTTGTCGGGGTAGGGCTAAATCAGCCCCAGCATTTT. Translation: CSVVVGVGLNQPQHF.

This chain joins TRBV5-1 and TRBJ1-1, with D tentatively TRBD1 (5 bases). Trimming left V 0 bases short and J 6 bases short, with 12 bases between. Germline V gene sequence: CDR1 SGHRS, CDR2 YFSETQ. CDR3 size: 14 residues. CDR3 sequence reads: CASSLAAGDAEAFF. The CDR3 nucleotides are TGCGCCAGCAGCTTGGCCGCGGGGGACGCTGAAGCTTTCTTT.

V and J are TRBV2 and TRBJ1-5; 10 bases are shared with TRBD1. Losses at the gene ends were 3 bases for V and 9 bases for J; bases not matched to a gene: 8. CDR1 is SNHLY and CDR2 is FYNNEI in the germline V gene. This CDR3 is 15 amino acids long. The CDR3 here is CASSDGTGVRGPQHF. CDR3 in DNA: TGTGCCAGCAGTGACGGGACAGGGGTTCGCGGGCCCCAGCATTTT.

This clone was recorded a few times. The V gene is TRBV4-3, the J gene TRBJ1-5, with D unclear. Germline CDR1 is LGHNA and CDR2 is YSLEER. CDR3 length: 15 amino acids. V was cut by 3 bases and J by 6 bases, with 15 bases left in between. The CDR3 nucleotides read TGCGCCAGCAGCCAGGTTAGAGGGTACGGTCAGCCCCAGCATTTT. Residues: CASSQVRGYGQPQHF.

V gene TRBV7-2 combines with J gene TRBJ1-5; D is unresolved. Germline V CDR1 and CDR2: SGHTA, FQGNSA. The CDR3 runs 14 residues. V lost 2 bases and J 6 bases, leaving 11 bases between the germline ends. The CDR3 DNA reads as TGTGCCAGCAGCTTATTCGAGGGAAGTCAGCCCCAGCATTTT. Amino acids: CASSLFEGSQPQHF.

The chain couples TRBV6-5 to TRBJ2-7; 10 positions agree with TRBD1. The CDR3 has 15 residues. Trimming took 1 base from V and 7 from J; bases not matched to a gene: 7. Germline CDR1 and CDR2: MNHEY and SVGAGI. The CDR3 loop is CASSYLPGQGREQYF. The CDR3 coding sequence is TGTGCCAGCAGTTACTTGCCGGGACAGGGGAGAGAGCAGTACTTC.